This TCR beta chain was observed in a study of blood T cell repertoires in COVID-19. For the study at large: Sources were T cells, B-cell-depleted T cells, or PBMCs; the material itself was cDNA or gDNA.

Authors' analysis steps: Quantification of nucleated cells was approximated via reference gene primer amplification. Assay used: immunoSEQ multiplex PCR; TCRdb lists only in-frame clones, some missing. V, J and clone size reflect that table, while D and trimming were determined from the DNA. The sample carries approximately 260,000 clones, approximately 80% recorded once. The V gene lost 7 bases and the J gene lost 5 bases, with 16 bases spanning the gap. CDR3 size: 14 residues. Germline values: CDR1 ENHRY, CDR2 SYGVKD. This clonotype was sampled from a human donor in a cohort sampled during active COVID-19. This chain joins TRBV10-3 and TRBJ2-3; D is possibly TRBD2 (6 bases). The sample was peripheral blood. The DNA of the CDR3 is TGTGCCATCATGGTTGGGGGAGGTGGAGATACGCAGTATTTT. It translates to CAIMVGGGGDTQYF.